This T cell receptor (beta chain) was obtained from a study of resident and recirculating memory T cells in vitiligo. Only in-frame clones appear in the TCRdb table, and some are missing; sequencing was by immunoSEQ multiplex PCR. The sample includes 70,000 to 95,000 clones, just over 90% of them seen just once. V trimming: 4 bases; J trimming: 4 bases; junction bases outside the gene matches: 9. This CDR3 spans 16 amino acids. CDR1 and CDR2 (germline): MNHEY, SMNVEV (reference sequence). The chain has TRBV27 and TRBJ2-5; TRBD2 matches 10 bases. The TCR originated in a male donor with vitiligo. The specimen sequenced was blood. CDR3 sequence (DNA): TGTGCCAGCAGTTCTAGCGGGAGAGGAGGGGGAGAGACCCAGTACTTC. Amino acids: CASSSSGRGGGETQYF.